This T cell receptor beta chain was recovered during a study of shared clonotypes between healthy human individuals (dated by TCRdb to 2019 to 2021). About the study as a whole: The cohort comprised two women and a few men aged 18 to 49 years. Different laboratories and diverse techniques were used to prepare libraries and sequence TCR repertoires, to increase sequencing depth and limit assay-specific biases. For each donor, CD4 naive and CD4 memory were each run on three plates, CD8 naive on two plates, and CD8 memory on one plate. Between about 0.94 and 8.9 billion PBMCs per donor were obtained by leukapheresis. To estimate repertoire size and how much clonotype sharing occurs between individuals, the study deeply sequenced the blood TCR repertoires of five healthy adults.

According to the germline V gene, CDR1 reads SGHDT and CDR2 reads YYEEEE. Reading from cysteine to phenylalanine, the CDR3 counts 19 amino acids. Only the CDR3 DNA is retained, 57 bases long and in frame from the first base. Germline trimming: 2 bases from V, 3 bases from J; junction bases outside gene matches: 18. The donors were healthy, HIV-negative adults who had no recently reported acute infections or vaccinations. Only Caucasian adults living in Nashville, Tennessee, USA were represented among the donors. CD4+ T cells were enriched by magnetic negative selection; naive cells were then positively selected on CD45RA, and the negative fraction formed the memory subset. Blood was obtained by leukapheresis, after which PBMCs were separated by Ficoll-Histopaque density gradient centrifugation and cryopreserved in liquid nitrogen vapor phase. Analytical flow cytometry was used to check the purity and quantity of each magnetically sorted T cell population. Each sorted fraction had its genomic DNA isolated and then quantified by UV absorbance on a Nanodrop 2000c.

Overall results and qualifications from the work: Sampling was restricted to blood, and TCR repertoires in tissues likely differ from the TCR repertoires found in blood. Sharing across four donors was observed for roughly 5.4% of naive CD4, over 3% of naive CD8, 2% to 2.5% of memory CD4, and over 0.3% of memory CD8 clonotypes. Larger estimated clonotype richness was generally found for naive subsets than for memory subsets. Pairwise subsampling indicated that sequencing depth was expected to affect the degree of clonotype sharing among donors. Because the study included only a small number of donors, the genetic and exposure-history diversity represented was limited. Incomplete sequencing was indicated by rarefaction of sorted-subset datasets, despite the large sequencing depth. Clonotypes shared by all four sorted-subset donors showed higher generation probabilities than non-shared clonotypes.

Using the deep immunoSEQ assay, TCR CDR3 regions were amplified from genomic DNA by multiplex PCR. Genomic DNA extracted from each cell subset was distributed evenly over all wells of several immunoSEQ 96-well plates, and each plate served as one replicate. For sorted subsets, about 210 ng of genomic DNA, equivalent to some 30,000 T cell genomes, went into each replicate PCR. The purified libraries were quantified using a Qubit 3.0 fluorometer, sized with a Bioanalyzer 2100, and then quantified again using the KAPA Library Quantification kit. Every immunoSEQ 96-well plate was sequenced on a dedicated single-read 150-cycle Illumina NextSeq 550 flow cell. The paper's processing steps were these. The immunoSEQ output contained only junctional sequences without quality scores, so filtering could not match that applied to full-length reads. Sequences were annotated with PyIR, a Python wrapper for IgBLAST v1.9, and V/J genes and CDR3 were assigned using IMGT germline references. Reads were filtered out if the reads had weak V/J assignments (E-value above 1e-6), no CDR3, stop codons, out-of-frame junctions, or ambiguous translated residues. V3J clonotypes were defined as sequences sharing the same inferred V gene, J gene, and CDR3 amino acid sequence. Percentage overlap between repertoires was computed as shared unique clonotypes divided by the size of the smaller repertoire. RTK rarefaction, the Chao1 estimator, and Recon v2.1 estimates of unobserved clonotypes were used to assess repertoire richness. Generation probabilities for all TCRbeta clonotypes obtained by the gDNA method from a few donors were computed using OLGA. Drawn from immuneACCESS, this table holds only the in-frame rearrangements with V and J called that TCRdb kept. Clones are partly lost; checked studies trace under half to an unresolved V gene and leave the rest unexplained. The D gene and trimming were derived from the DNA, and the V and J assignments and clone size from that table. The sample records approximately 1,500,000 clones, approximately 98% of which are singletons. The top ten clones comprise 0.4% to 0.45% of the sample.

With regard to this clone: Its antigen target is currently unknown. One base away there is no much larger clone; base qualities are not given.

The origin of this receptor is a man aged 30-40 years in good health. The chain is made from TRBV5-6 and TRBJ2-7; 9 central bases correspond to TRBD1. The sample was naive CD4+ T cells sorted from blood. The sample's cell subset or site, from its label and the paper: CD45RA+ positively selected. The nucleotide sequence reads TGTGCCAGCAGCTTAGACAGGGGGGCATTAGATAGCGGACTCTACGAGCAGTACTTC. Translated, it reads CASSLDRGALDSGLYEQYF.